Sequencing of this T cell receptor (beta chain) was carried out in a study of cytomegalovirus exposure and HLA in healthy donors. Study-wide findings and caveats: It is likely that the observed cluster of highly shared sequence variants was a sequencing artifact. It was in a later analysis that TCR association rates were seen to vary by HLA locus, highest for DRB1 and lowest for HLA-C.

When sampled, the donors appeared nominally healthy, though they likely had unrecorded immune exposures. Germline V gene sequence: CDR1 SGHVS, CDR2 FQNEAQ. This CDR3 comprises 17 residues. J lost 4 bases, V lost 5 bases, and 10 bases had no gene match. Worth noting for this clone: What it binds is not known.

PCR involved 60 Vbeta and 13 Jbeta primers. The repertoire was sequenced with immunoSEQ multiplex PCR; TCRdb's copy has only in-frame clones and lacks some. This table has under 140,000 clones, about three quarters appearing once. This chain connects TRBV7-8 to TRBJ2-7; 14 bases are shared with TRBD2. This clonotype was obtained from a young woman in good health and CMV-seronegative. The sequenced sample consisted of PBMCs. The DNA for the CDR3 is TGTGCCAGCAGCCAGGGACTAGCGGGGGTTTCGAATTACGAGCAGTACTTC. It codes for CASSQGLAGVSNYEQYF.